Listed here are 12 T cell receptor beta chains from one sample, sequenced in a study of PD-L1 blockade in urothelial cancer. Profiling relied on immunoSEQ multiplex PCR, and the TCRdb table lists in-frame clones only, not all of them. Among over 45,000 clones listed, just over 85% were seen once. Time point defined: pretreatment peripheral blood. The specimen was PBMCs, collected around atezolizumab (anti-PD-L1) treatment. The source of these receptors is a man aged 55 to 70 with urothelial cancer.

V and J are TRBV7-6 and TRBJ2-5; weak D call: TRBD2 (7 bases). Germline CDR1 is SGHVS and CDR2 is FNYEAQ. Trimming took 1 base from V and 5 from J, leaving 11 bases between them. The CDR3 extends over 14 amino acids. CDR3 loop: CASSLVGGQETQYF. The CDR3 DNA reads TGTGCCAGCAGCTTAGTGGGGGGGCAGGAGACCCAGTACTTC. The entire variable domain, with the rest obtained from reference TRBV7-6 and TRBJ2-5, is as follows: GAGVSQSPRYKVTKRGQDVALRCDPISGHVSLYWYRQALGQGPEFLTYFNYEAQQDKSGLPNDRFSAERPEGSISTLTIQRTEQRDSAMYRCASSLVGGQETQYFGPGTRLLVL.

The V and J genes are TRBV5-1 and TRBJ2-4; no firm D call. V was pared by 0 bases and J by 3 bases, with 13 bases between. The CDR3 runs 16 residues. Germline V lookup: CDR1 SGHRS, CDR2 YFSETQ. CDR3 bases: TGCGCCAGCAGCTTGGCCTTTCAGGTGGACAAAAACATTCAGTACTTC. Its protein is CASSLAFQVDKNIQYF.

The rearrangement joins TRBV6-6 to TRBJ1-6; 7 nucleotides line up with TRBD1. The germline V gene encodes CDR1 MNHNY and CDR2 SVGAGI (reference sequence). The CDR3 has 15 residues. V lost 8 bases and J lost 3; bases outside the gene matches: 7. CDR3 sequence: CASGLGGLYNSPLHF. CDR3 DNA: TGTGCCAGCGGCTTAGGGGGCCTCTATAATTCACCCCTCCACTTT.

The chain joins TRBV10-1 to TRBJ1-2; the D is unclear. Germline V lookup: CDR1 WNHNN, CDR2 SYGVQD (reference sequence). The CDR3 totals 12 residues. V was trimmed by 3 bases and J by 10 bases, leaving 12 bases between them. This CDR3 reads CASSDRFESYTF. CDR3 nucleotide sequence: TGCGCCAGCAGTGACAGGTTCGAGTCCTACACCTTC.

The chain carries TRBV7-2 and TRBJ2-7, with D possibly TRBD2 on 6 matching bases. The ends were cut back, 1 base at V and 2 bases at J, with 9 bases in the middle. The CDR3 is 14 residues long. Germline CDR1 reads SGHTA; CDR2 reads FQGNSA. The CDR3 nucleotides read TGTGCCAGCAGCTTAGGAGCGGGCGCCTACGAGCAGTACTTC. Its protein product is CASSLGAGAYEQYF.

The chain combines TRBV27 with TRBJ2-2; no clear D. Germline V gives CDR1 MNHEY, CDR2 SMNVEV (reference sequence). This CDR3 comprises 14 residues. Trimming cost V 1 base and J 6 bases, with 9 bases left between them. The CDR3, as DNA: TGTGCCAGCAGTTTATGGGCATTGGCCGGGGAGCTGTTTTTT. Translating gives CASSLWALAGELFF.

The V gene is TRBV19, the J gene TRBJ1-1; the D is unclear. The germline V gene has CDR1 LNHDA and CDR2 SQIVND (reference sequence). The ends were cut back, 4 bases at V and 0 bases at J, with 6 bases in the middle. This CDR3 region has 13 residues. The CDR3: CASSKPLNTEAFF. As DNA, the CDR3 is TGTGCCAGTAGTAAGCCATTGAACACTGAAGCTTTCTTT. The entire variable domain, with the rest obtained from reference TRBV19 and TRBJ1-1, is as follows: DGGITQSPKYLFRKEGQNVTLSCEQNLNHDAMYWYRQDPGQGLRLIYYSQIVNDFQKGDIAEGYSVSREKKESFPLTVTSAQKNPTAFYLCASSKPLNTEAFFGQGTRLTVV.

The gene calls are TRBV11-2 and TRBJ2-5; D is uncertain. The ends were cut back, 0 bases at V and 0 bases at J, with 11 bases in the middle. Looked up from germline, CDR1 is SGHAT and CDR2 is FQNNGV. This CDR3 is built from 16 residues. CDR3 coding DNA: TGTGCCAGCAGCTTAGATGAGGTACCGTACCAAGAGACCCAGTACTTC. Amino acid sequence: CASSLDEVPYQETQYF.

The rearrangement uses TRBV18 and TRBJ1-1, with 9 bases aligning to TRBD1. V dropped 1 base and J dropped 2; count of bases not matched to a gene: 2. In germline, CDR1 is KGHSH, CDR2 LQKENI. This CDR3 contains 15 residues. The CDR3 DNA sequence: TGTGCCAGCTCACCACGGACAGGGGCAAACACTGAAGCTTTCTTT. Its protein is CASSPRTGANTEAFF.

V gene TRBV4-2 combines with J gene TRBJ2-1; D remains unclear. The CDR3 is 15 amino acids. The V end lost 1 base, the J end lost 4 bases, and 11 bases lay between the germline ends. Germline assignment: CDR1 LGHNA and CDR2 YNFKEQ. The CDR3 reads CASSQGPESYNEQFF. The CDR3 nucleotides read TGTGCCAGCAGCCAAGGGCCAGAATCTTACAATGAGCAGTTCTTC.

The genes are TRBV15 and TRBJ2-7; D is possibly TRBD1 or TRBD2 (9 bases each). The V and J ends lost 3 bases and 0 bases respectively, with 30 bases between them. Per germline, CDR1 LNHNV and CDR2 YYDKDF (reference sequence). CDR3 length equals 21 residues. The CDR3 spells CATSRYRGPGGRAPLSYEQYF. The CDR3, as DNA: TGTGCCACCAGCAGGTACAGGGGGCCTGGCGGGAGGGCTCCCCTCTCCTACGAGCAGTACTTC. Combining the CDR3 with reference TRBV15 and TRBJ2-7 gives the whole variable domain DAMVIQNPRYQVTQFGKPVTLSCSQTLNHNVMYWYQQKSSQAPKLLFHYYDKDFNNEADTPDNFQSRRPNTSFCFLDIRSPGLGDTAMYLCATSRYRGPGGRAPLSYEQYFGPGTRLTVT.

The chain has TRBV19 and TRBJ1-1; 8 positions agree with TRBD1. The CDR3 has 16 amino acids. With V trimmed by 4 bases and J by 0 bases, 7 bases remained unmatched. CDR1 is LNHDA, CDR2 SQIVND, per germline (reference sequence). Here the CDR3 reads CASSTRQGTMNTEAFF. CDR3 DNA sequence: TGTGCCAGTAGTACCCGACAGGGGACGATGAACACTGAAGCTTTCTTT. Full variable domain (missing parts from reference TRBV19 and TRBJ1-1): DGGITQSPKYLFRKEGQNVTLSCEQNLNHDAMYWYRQDPGQGLRLIYYSQIVNDFQKGDIAEGYSVSREKKESFPLTVTSAQKNPTAFYLCASSTRQGTMNTEAFFGQGTRLTVV.